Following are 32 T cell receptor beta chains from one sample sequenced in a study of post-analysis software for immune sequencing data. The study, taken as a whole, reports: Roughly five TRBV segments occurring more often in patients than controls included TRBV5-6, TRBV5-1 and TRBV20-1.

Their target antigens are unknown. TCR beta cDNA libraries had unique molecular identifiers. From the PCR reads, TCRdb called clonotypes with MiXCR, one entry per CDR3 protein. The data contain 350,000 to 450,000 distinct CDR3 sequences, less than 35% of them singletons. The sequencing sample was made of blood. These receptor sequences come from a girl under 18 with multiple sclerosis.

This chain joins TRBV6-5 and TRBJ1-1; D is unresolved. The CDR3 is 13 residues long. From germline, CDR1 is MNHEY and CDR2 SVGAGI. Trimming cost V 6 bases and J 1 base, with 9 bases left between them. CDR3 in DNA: TGTGCCAGCAGGGCGGACTGGAACACTGAAGCTTTCTTT. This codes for CASRADWNTEAFF.

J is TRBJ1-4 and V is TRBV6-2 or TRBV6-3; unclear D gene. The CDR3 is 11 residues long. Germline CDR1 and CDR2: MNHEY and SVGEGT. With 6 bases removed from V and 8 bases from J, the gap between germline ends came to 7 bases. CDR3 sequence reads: CASRLGEKLFF. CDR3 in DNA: TGTGCCAGCAGGTTAGGCGAAAAACTGTTTTTT.

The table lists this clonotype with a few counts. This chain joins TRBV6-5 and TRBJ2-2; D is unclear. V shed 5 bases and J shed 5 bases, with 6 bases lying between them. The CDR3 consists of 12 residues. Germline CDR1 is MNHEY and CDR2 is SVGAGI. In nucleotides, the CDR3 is TGTGCCAGCAGTATACGGACCGGGGAGCTGTTTTTT. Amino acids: CASSIRTGELFF.

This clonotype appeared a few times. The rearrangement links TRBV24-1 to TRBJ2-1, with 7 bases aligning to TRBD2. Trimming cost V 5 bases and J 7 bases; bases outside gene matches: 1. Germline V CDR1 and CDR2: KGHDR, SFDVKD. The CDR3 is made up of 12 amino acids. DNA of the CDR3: TGTGCCACCAGTGGCGGGGGAAATGAGCAGTTCTTC. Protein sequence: CATSGGGNEQFF.

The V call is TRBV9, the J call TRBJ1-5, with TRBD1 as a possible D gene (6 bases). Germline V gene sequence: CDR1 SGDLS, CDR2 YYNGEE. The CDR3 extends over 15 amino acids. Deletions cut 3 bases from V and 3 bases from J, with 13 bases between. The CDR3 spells CASSGTDRFNQPQHF. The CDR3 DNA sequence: TGTGCCAGCAGCGGGACGGACAGATTCAATCAGCCCCAGCATTTT.

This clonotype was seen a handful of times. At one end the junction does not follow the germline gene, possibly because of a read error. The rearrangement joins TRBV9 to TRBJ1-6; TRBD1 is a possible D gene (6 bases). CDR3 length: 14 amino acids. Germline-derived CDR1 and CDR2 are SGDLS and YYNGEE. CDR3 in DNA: TGTGCCAGCAGCGTATTGGACAGTAATTCGCCCCTCCACTTT. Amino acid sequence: CASSVLDSNSPLHF.

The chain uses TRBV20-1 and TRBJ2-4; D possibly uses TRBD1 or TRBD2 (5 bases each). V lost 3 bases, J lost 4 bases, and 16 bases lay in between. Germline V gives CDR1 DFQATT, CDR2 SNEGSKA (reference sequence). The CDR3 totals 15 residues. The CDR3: CSASGRGGLKNIQYF. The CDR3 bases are TGCAGTGCTAGTGGTCGGGGCGGCCTAAAAAACATTCAGTACTTC.

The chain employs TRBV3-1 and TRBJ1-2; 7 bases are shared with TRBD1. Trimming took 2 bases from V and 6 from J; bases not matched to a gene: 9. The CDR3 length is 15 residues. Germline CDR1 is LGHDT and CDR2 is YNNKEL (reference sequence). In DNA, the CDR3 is TGTGCCAGCAGCCAATGGCTACAGGGGCAAAATGGCTACACCTTC. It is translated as CASSQWLQGQNGYTF.

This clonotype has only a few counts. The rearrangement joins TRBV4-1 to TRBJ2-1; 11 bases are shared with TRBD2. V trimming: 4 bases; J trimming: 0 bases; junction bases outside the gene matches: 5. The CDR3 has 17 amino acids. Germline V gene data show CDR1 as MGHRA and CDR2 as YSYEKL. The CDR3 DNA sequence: TGCGCCAGCAGCCTCCGACTAGCGGGGATCTCCTACAATGAGCAGTTCTTC. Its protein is CASSLRLAGISYNEQFF.

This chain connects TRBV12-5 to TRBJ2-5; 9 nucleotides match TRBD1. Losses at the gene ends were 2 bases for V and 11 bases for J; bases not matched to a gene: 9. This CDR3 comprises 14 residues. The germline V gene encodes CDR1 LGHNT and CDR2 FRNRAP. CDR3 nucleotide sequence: TGTGCTAGTGGTTTGTGGACAGGGGACAATGAGCAGTACTTC. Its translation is CASGLWTGDNEQYF. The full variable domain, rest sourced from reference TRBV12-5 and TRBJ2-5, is DARVTQTPRHKVTEMGQEVTMRCQPILGHNTVFWYRQTMMQGLELLAYFRNRAPLDDSGMPKDRFSAEMPDATLATLKIQPSEPRDSAVYFCASGLWTGDNEQYFGPGTRLLVL.

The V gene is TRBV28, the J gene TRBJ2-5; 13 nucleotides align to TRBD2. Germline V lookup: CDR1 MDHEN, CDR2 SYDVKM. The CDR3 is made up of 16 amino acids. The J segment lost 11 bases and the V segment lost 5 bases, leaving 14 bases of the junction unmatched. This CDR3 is CASSTSGGAPFREQYF. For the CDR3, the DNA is TGTGCCAGCAGTACTAGCGGGGGGGCGCCCTTCAGGGAGCAGTACTTC. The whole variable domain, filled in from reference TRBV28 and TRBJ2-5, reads DVKVTQSSRYLVKRTGEKVFLECVQDMDHENMFWYRQDPGLGLRLIYFSYDVKMKEKGDIPEGYSVSREKKERFSLILESASTNQTSMYLCASSTSGGAPFREQYFGPGTRLLVL.

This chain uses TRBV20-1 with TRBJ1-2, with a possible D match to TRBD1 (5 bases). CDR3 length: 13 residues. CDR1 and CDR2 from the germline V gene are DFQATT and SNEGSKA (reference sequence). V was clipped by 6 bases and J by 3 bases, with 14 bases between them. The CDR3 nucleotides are TGCAGTGCCGCAGGGAATAACGACTATGGCTACACCTTC. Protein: CSAAGNNDYGYTF.

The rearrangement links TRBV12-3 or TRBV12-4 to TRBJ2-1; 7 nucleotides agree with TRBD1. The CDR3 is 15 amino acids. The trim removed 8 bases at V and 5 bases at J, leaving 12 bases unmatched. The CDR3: CASGQAGTVNNEQFF. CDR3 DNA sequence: TGTGCCAGCGGACAGGCCGGGACAGTTAACAATGAGCAGTTCTTC.

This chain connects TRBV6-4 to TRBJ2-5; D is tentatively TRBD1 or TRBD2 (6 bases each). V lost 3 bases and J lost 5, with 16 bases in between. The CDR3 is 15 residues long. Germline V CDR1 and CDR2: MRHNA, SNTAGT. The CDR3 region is CASSEGGGDWETQYF. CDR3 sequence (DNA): TGTGCCAGCAGTGAGGGGGGCGGCGACTGGGAGACCCAGTACTTC.

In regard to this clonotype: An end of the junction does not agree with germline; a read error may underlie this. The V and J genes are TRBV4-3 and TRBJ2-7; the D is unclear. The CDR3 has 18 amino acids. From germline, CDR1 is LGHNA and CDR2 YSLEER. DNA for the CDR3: TGCGCCAGCAGCCAAGAAGTAAGGGTGGCGGCACTTTCCTACGTGCAGTACTTC. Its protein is CASSQEVRVAALSYVQYF.

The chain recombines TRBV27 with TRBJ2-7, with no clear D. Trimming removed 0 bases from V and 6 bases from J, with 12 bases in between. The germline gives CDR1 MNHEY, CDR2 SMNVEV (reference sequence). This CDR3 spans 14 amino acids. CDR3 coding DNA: TGTGCCAGCAGTTTATCGTCCAGAACGGCCGAGCAGTACTTC. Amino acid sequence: CASSLSSRTAEQYF.

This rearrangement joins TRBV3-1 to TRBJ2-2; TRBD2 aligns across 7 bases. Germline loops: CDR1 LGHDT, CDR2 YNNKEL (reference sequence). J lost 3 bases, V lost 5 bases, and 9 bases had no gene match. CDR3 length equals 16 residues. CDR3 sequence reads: CASSFVDGGYTGELFF. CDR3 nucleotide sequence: TGTGCCAGCAGCTTTGTCGACGGGGGGTACACCGGGGAGCTGTTTTTT.

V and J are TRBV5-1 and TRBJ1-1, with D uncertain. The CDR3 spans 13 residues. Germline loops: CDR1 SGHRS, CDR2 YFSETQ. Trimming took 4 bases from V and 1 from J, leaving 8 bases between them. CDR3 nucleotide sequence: TGCGCCAGCAGCCCCCTTACGAACACTGAAGCTTTCTTT. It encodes CASSPLTNTEAFF.

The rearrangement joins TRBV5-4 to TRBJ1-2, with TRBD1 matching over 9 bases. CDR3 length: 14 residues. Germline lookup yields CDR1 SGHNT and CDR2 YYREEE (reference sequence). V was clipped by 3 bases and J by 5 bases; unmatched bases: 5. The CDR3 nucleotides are TGTGCCAGCAGCTCCGGGACAGGGTGGTATGGCTACACCTTC. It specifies CASSSGTGWYGYTF. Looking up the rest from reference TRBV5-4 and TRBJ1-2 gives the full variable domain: ETGVTQSPTHLIKTRGQQVTLRCSSQSGHNTVSWYQQALGQGPQFIFQYYREEENGRGNFPPRFSGLQFPNYSSELNVNALELDDSALYLCASSSGTGWYGYTFGSGTRLTVV.

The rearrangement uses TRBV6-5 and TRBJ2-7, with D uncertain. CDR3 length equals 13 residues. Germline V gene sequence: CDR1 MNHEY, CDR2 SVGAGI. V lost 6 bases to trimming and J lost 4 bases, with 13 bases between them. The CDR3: CASSPGRKYEQYF. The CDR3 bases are TGTGCCAGCAGCCCCGGACGGAAATACGAGCAGTACTTC.

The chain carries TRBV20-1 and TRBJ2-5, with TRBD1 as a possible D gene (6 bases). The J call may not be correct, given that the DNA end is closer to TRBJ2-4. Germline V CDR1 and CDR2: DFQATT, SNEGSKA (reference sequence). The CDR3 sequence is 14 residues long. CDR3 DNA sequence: TGCAGTGCTAGACCTCAGGGGTGGGAGAACATTCAGTACTTC. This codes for CSARPQGWENIQYF.

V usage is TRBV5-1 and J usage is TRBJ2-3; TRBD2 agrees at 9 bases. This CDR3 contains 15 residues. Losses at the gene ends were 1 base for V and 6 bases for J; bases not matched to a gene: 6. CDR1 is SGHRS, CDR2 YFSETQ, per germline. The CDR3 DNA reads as TGCGCCAGCAGCTTGTCTAGCGGGGCCCGTGATACGCAGTATTTT. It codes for CASSLSSGARDTQYF.

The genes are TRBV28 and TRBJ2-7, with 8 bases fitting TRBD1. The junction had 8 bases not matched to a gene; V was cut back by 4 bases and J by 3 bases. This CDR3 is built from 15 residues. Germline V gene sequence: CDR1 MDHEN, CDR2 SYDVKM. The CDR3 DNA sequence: TGTGCCAGCAGTTCATCCGGGACAGGAGGCTACGAGCAGTACTTC. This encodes CASSSSGTGGYEQYF.

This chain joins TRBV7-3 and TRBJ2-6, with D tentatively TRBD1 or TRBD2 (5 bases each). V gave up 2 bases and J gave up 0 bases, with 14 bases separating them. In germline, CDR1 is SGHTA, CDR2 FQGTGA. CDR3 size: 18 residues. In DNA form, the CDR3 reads TGTGCCAGCAGCTTAGGAGGTGGGGCGGGCTCTGGGGCCAACGTCCTGACTTTC. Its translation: CASSLGGGAGSGANVLTF.

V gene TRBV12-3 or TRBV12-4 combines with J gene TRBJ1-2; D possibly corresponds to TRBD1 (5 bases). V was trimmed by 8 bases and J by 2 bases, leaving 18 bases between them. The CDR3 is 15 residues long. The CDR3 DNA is TGTGCCAGCGCCAACTCGGTTGGGGGGAACTATGGCTACACCTTC. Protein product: CASANSVGGNYGYTF.

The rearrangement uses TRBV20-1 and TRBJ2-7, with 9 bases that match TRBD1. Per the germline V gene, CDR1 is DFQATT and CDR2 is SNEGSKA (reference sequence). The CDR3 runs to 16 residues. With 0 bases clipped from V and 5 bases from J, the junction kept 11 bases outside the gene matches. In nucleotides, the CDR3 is TGCAGTGCTAGAGATCGGAGGGGGACAGGGCTCCACGAGCAGTACTTC. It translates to CSARDRRGTGLHEQYF.

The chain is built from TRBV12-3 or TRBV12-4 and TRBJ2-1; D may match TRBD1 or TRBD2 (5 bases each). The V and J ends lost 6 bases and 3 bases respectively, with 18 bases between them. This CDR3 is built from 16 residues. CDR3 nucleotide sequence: TGTGCCAGCAGCCGGTGCCTAGGGGAGTTCTACAATGAGCAGTTCTTC. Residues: CASSRCLGEFYNEQFF.

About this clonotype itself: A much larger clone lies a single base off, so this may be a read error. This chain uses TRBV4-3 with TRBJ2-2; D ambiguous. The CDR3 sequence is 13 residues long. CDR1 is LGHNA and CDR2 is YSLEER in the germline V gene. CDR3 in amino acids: CTSSQDNTGELFF. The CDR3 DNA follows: TGCACCAGCAGCCAAGATAACACCGGGGAGCTGTTTTTT.

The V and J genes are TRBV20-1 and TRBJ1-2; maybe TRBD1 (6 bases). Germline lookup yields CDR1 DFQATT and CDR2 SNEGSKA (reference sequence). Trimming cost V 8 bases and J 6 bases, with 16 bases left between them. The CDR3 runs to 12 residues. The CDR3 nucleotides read TGCAGTACCCACCGGACAGTGGATGGCTACACCTTC. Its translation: CSTHRTVDGYTF.

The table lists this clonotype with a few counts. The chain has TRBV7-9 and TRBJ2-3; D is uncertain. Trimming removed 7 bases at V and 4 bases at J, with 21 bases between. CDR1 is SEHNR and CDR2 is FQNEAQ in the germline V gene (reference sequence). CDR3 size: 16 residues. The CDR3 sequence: CASTPYDSRVPDTQYF. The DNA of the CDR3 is TGTGCCAGCACCCCTTACGACTCCCGGGTTCCAGATACGCAGTATTTT.

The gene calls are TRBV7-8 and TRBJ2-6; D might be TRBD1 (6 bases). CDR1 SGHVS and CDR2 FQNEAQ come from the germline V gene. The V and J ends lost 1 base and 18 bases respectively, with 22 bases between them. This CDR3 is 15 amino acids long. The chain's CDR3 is CASSLEGDRLSLPTF. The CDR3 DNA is TGTGCCAGCAGCTTAGAGGGGGACCGGCTTAGTTTGCCGACTTTC.

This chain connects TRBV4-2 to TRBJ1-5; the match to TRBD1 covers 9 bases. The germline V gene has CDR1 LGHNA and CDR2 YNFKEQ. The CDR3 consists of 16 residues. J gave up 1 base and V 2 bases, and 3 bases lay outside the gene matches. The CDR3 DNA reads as TGTGCCAGCAGCCAAAACAGGGGGCGAAGCAATCAGCCCCAGCATTTT. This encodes CASSQNRGRSNQPQHF.